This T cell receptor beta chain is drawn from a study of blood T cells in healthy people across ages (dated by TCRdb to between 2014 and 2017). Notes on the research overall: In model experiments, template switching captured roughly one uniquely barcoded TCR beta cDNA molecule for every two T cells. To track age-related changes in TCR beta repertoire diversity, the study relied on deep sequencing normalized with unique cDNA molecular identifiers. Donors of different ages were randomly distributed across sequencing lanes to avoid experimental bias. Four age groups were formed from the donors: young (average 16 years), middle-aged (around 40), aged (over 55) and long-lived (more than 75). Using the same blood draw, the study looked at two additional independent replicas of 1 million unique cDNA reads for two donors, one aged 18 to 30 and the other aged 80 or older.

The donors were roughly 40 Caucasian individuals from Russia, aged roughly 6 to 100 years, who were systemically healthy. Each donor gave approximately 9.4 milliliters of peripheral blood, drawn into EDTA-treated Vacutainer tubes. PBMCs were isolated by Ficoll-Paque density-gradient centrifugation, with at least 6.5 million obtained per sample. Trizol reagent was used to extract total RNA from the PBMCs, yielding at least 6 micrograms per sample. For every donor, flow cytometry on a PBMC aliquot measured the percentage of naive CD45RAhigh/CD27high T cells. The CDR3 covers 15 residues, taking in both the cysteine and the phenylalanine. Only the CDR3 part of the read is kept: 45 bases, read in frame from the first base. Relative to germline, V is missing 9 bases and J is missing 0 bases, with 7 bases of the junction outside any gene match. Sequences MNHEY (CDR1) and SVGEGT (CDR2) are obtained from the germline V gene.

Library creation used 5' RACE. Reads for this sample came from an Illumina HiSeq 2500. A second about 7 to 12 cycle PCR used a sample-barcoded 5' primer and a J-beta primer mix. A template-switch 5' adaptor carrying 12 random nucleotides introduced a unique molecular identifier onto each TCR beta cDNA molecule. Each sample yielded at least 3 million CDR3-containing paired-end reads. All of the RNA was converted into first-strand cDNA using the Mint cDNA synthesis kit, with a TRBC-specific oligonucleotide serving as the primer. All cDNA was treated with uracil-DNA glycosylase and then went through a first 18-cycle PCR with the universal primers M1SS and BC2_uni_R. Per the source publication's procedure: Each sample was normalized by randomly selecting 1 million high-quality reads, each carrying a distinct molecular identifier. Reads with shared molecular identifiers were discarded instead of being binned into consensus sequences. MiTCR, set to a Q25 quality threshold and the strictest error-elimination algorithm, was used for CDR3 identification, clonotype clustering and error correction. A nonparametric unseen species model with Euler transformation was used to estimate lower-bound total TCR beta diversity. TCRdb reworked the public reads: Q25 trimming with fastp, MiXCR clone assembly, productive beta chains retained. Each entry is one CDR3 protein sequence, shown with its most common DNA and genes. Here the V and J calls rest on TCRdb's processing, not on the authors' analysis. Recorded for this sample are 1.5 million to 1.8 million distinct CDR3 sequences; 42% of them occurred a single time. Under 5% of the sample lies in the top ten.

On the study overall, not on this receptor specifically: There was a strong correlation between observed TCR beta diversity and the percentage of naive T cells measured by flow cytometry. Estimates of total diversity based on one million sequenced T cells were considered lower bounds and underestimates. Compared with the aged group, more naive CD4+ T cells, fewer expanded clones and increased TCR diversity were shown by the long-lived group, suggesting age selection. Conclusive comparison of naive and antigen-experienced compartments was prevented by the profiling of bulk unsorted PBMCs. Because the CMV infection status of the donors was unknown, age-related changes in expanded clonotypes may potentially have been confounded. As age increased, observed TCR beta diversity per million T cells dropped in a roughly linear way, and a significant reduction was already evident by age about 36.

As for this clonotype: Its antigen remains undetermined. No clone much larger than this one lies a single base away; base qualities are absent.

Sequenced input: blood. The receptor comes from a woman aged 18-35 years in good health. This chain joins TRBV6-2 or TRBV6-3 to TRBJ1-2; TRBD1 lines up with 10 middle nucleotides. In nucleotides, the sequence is TGTGCCAGTTACTTCGGGACAGGGGCTAACTATGGCTACACCTTC. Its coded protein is CASYFGTGANYGYTF.